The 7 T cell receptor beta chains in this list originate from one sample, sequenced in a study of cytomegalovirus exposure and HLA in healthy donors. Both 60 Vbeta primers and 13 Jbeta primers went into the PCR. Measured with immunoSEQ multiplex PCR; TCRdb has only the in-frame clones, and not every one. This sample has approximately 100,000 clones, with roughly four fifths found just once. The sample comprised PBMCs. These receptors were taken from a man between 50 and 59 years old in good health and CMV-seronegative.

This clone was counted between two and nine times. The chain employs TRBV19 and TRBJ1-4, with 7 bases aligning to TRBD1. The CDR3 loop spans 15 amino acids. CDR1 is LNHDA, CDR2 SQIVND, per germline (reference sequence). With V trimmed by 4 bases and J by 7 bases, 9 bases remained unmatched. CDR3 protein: CASSSTGARSEKLFF. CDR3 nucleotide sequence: TGTGCCAGTAGTAGCACAGGGGCGAGGAGTGAAAAACTGTTTTTT.

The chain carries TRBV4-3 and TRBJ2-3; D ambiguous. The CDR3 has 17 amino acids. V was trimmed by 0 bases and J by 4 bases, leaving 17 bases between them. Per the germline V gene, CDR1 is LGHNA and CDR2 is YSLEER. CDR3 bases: TGCGCCAGCAGCCAAGAAGCACCCATGGGCCTATCAGATACGCAGTATTTT. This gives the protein CASSQEAPMGLSDTQYF.

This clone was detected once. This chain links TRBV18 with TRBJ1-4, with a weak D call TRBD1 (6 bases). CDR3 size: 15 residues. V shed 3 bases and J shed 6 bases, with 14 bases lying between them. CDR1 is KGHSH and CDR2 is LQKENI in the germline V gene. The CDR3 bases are TGTGCCAGCTCACCTACAGGGTGGGGAGATGAAAAACTGTTTTTT. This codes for CASSPTGWGDEKLFF. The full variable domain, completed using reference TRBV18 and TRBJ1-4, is NAGVMQNPRHLVRRRGQEARLRCSPMKGHSHVYWYRQLPEEGLKFMVYLQKENIIDESGMPKERFSAEFPKEGPSILRIQQVVRGDSAAYFCASSPTGWGDEKLFFGSGTQLSVL.

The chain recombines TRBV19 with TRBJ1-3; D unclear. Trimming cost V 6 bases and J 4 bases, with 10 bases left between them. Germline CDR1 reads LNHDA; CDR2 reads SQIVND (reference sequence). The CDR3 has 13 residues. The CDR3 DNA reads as TGTGCCAGTAGCGGGTTTATGGGAAACACCATATATTTT. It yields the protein CASSGFMGNTIYF.

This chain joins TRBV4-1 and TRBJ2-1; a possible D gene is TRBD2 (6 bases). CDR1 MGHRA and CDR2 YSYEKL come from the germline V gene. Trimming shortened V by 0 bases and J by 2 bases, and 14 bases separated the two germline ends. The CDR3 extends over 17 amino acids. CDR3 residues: CASSQDRLGGPYNEQFF. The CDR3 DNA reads TGCGCCAGCAGCCAAGACCGGCTGGGGGGACCCTACAATGAGCAGTTCTTC.

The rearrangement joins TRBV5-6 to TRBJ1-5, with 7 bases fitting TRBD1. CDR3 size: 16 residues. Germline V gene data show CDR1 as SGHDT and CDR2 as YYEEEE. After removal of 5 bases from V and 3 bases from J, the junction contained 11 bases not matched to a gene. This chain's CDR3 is CASSHGTVSLNQPQHF. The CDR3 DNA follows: TGTGCCAGCAGTCACGGGACAGTAAGCCTCAATCAGCCCCAGCATTTT.

The CDR3 sequence is CASSVTGSNEQFF. The CDR3 nucleotides read TGCGCCAGCAGCGTGACAGGCTCAAATGAGCAGTTCTTC. This sequence joins TRBV5-1 and TRBJ2-1; D perhaps matches TRBD1 (6 bases). The CDR3 runs 13 residues. From germline, CDR1 is SGHRS and CDR2 YFSETQ. V was trimmed by 4 bases and J by 7 bases, leaving 12 bases between them.